This T cell receptor (beta chain) was sequenced during a study of technical replicates of blood from several donors. The CDR3 consists of 15 residues. Germline CDR1 and CDR2: SGHDN and FVKESK. Trimming left V 4 bases short and J 0 bases short, with 10 bases between. Here immunoSEQ multiplex PCR was the method, and the copy in TCRdb shows in-frame clones only, minus some. The data show roughly 100,000 clones, over 90% seen once. The chain couples TRBV14 to TRBJ2-1; D may be TRBD2 (5 bases). Sample: T cells isolated from PBMCs. The sequence was obtained from a human donor in good health. The CDR3 DNA is TGTGCCAGCAGCCTTACTAGAAGCTCCTACAATGAGCAGTTCTTC. The encoded protein is CASSLTRSSYNEQFF.